The 19 T cell receptor beta chains presented below share a single source sample, sequenced in a study of T cell responses to AZD1222 COVID-19 vaccine. Clones were sequenced by immunoSEQ multiplex PCR, and TCRdb holds only the in-frame ones, with some missing. The table lists roughly 110,000 clones, roughly 88% of them singletons. The sample was peripheral blood, taken on day 0 of AZD1222 vaccination. Receptor source: an adult in good health.

The J gene is TRBJ1-5, the V gene TRBV27; D perhaps matches TRBD1 (6 bases). Germline V gene sequence: CDR1 MNHEY, CDR2 SMNVEV (reference sequence). This CDR3 is built from 19 residues. V was pared by 4 bases and J by 4 bases, with 26 bases between. This CDR3 is CASSSYLSSGRGANQPQHF. The CDR3 DNA is TGTGCCAGCAGTTCTTATCTATCCTCGGGGAGGGGGGCAAATCAGCCCCAGCATTTT.

J is TRBJ1-4 and V is TRBV27; 7 positions match TRBD1. Germline V gives CDR1 MNHEY, CDR2 SMNVEV (reference sequence). The CDR3 totals 16 residues. V gave up 6 bases and J gave up 4 bases; unmatched junction bases: 11. The DNA for the CDR3 is TGTGCCAGCAGCTCTGACAGGGAGGCTTATAATGAAAAACTGTTTTTT. Translated: CASSSDREAYNEKLFF.

This clone was counted only a few times. The chain is built from TRBV2 and TRBJ2-7, with 9 nucleotides matching TRBD1. With V trimmed by 0 bases and J by 1 base, 10 bases remained unmatched. Germline CDR1 reads SNHLY; CDR2 reads FYNNEI. The CDR3 extends over 18 amino acids. The chain's CDR3 is CASSEALLGQGRSYEQYF. CDR3 DNA sequence: TGTGCCAGCAGTGAAGCGCTTCTGGGACAGGGAAGGTCCTACGAGCAGTACTTC. The full variable domain, completed using reference TRBV2 and TRBJ2-7, is EPEVTQTPSHQVTQMGQEVILRCVPISNHLYFYWYRQILGQKVEFLVSFYNNEISEKSEIFDDQFSVERPDGSNFTLKIRSTKLEDSAMYFCASSEALLGQGRSYEQYFGPGTRLTVT.

The chain recombines TRBV6-1 with TRBJ1-2; TRBD1 might be the D (6 bases). V was cut by 3 bases and J by 5 bases, with 16 bases left in between. The CDR3 covers 15 residues. The germline V gene encodes CDR1 MNHNS and CDR2 SASEGT. CDR3 loop: CASSEGAGPQYGYTF. The DNA of the CDR3 is TGTGCCAGCAGTGAGGGGGCGGGGCCTCAGTATGGCTACACCTTC.

Note on this clone: Other DNA variants within this sample encode the same CDR3. In DNA form, the CDR3 reads TGTGCCAGCAGTTACTCGGGACAGGGGGGTTATGGCTACACCTTC. Amino acid sequence: CASSYSGQGGYGYTF. The chain combines TRBV6-5 with TRBJ1-2; 11 bases line up with TRBD1. J lost 5 bases, V lost 0 bases, and 2 bases had no gene match. The CDR3 totals 15 residues. CDR1 is MNHEY and CDR2 is SVGAGI in the germline V gene.

The genes are TRBV14 and TRBJ2-1, with 10 bases aligning to TRBD2. Germline assignment: CDR1 SGHDN and CDR2 FVKESK. CDR3 length: 17 amino acids. With V trimmed by 3 bases and J by 0 bases, 5 bases remained unmatched. The DNA for the CDR3 is TGTGCCAGCAGCCATCTTTCTAGCGGGAGCTCCTACAATGAGCAGTTCTTC. This gives the protein CASSHLSSGSSYNEQFF.

This clone has only a few counts. This chain uses TRBV7-2 with TRBJ2-7; D is ambiguous. The CDR3 covers 14 residues. Trimming pared 3 bases from V and 2 bases from J, leaving 11 bases between. Germline values: CDR1 SGHTA, CDR2 FQGNSA. CDR3 region: CASSFGQSTYEQYF. The CDR3 DNA reads TGTGCCAGCAGCTTCGGCCAGAGCACCTACGAGCAGTACTTC.

The J gene is TRBJ2-7, the V gene TRBV19, with D maybe TRBD2 (5 bases). The CDR3 runs to 13 residues. V was shortened by 4 bases and J by 3 bases, with 10 bases between the two germline ends. From germline, CDR1 is LNHDA and CDR2 SQIVND (reference sequence). The CDR3 region is CASSSTRGYEQYF. The CDR3 DNA reads as TGTGCCAGTAGTAGTACCCGGGGCTACGAGCAGTACTTC. Looking up the rest from reference TRBV19 and TRBJ2-7 gives the full variable domain: DGGITQSPKYLFRKEGQNVTLSCEQNLNHDAMYWYRQDPGQGLRLIYYSQIVNDFQKGDIAEGYSVSREKKESFPLTVTSAQKNPTAFYLCASSSTRGYEQYFGPGTRLTVT.

The chain uses TRBV29-1 and TRBJ1-1, with unresolved D. This CDR3 contains 14 residues. Germline CDR1 reads SQVTM; CDR2 reads ANQGSEA. V dropped 7 bases and J dropped 3 bases, with 18 bases sitting between them. The CDR3 protein is CSAQGRLADTEAFF. In DNA, the CDR3 is TGCAGCGCCCAAGGGCGGCTGGCCGACACTGAAGCTTTCTTT.

The CDR3 here is CSGGGTGGQDTQYF. The CDR3 DNA is TGCAGCGGGGGCGGGACAGGGGGACAGGATACGCAGTATTTT. This chain links TRBV29-1 with TRBJ2-3; TRBD1 agrees at 11 bases. CDR1 is SQVTM and CDR2 is ANQGSEA in the germline V gene. The CDR3 is 14 residues long. J lost 6 bases, V lost 7 bases, and 9 bases had no gene match.

This chain uses TRBV19 with TRBJ2-1; TRBD2 matches 9 bases. The trim removed 7 bases at V and 4 bases at J, leaving 5 bases unmatched. CDR3 length equals 14 residues. CDR1 is LNHDA, CDR2 SQIVND, per germline (reference sequence). In DNA, the CDR3 is TGTGCCAGTAAGAATCTAGCGGGATACAATGAGCAGTTCTTC. It encodes CASKNLAGYNEQFF.

The J gene is TRBJ2-2, the V gene TRBV19, with D possibly TRBD2 on 6 matching bases. This CDR3 has 15 residues. V was trimmed by 7 bases and J by 5 bases, leaving 17 bases between them. Looked up from germline, CDR1 is LNHDA and CDR2 is SQIVND (reference sequence). Written as DNA, the CDR3 is TGTGCCAGTACAAAAGTGGGAGGTCCAACCGGGGAGCTGTTTTTT. This sequence encodes CASTKVGGPTGELFF. Full variable domain (rest looked up from reference TRBV19 and TRBJ2-2): DGGITQSPKYLFRKEGQNVTLSCEQNLNHDAMYWYRQDPGQGLRLIYYSQIVNDFQKGDIAEGYSVSREKKESFPLTVTSAQKNPTAFYLCASTKVGGPTGELFFGEGSRLTVL.

The rearrangement joins TRBV27 to TRBJ2-2; a weak D match, TRBD1 (6 bases). The CDR3 consists of 16 residues. V gave up 5 bases and J gave up 4 bases, with 17 bases separating them. CDR1 MNHEY and CDR2 SMNVEV come from the germline V gene (reference sequence). The chain's CDR3 is CASSPAGTPSTGELFF. Written as DNA, the CDR3 is TGTGCCAGCAGTCCCGCCGGGACACCATCCACCGGGGAGCTGTTTTTT.

The chain is built from TRBV3-1 (or the pseudogene TRBV3-2) and TRBJ1-6; a possible D gene is TRBD1 (6 bases). The germline V gene has CDR1 LGHDT and CDR2 YNNKEL (reference sequence). The CDR3 totals 15 residues. V dropped 0 bases and J dropped 9 bases, with 12 bases sitting between them. The CDR3 DNA follows: TGTGCCAGCAGCCAAGATCTTGGGGGGCTTTCACCCCTCCACTTT. It translates to CASSQDLGGLSPLHF.

The chain is built from TRBV6-5 and TRBJ1-1; possibly TRBD1 for D (6 bases). Germline V gives CDR1 MNHEY, CDR2 SVGAGI. This CDR3 is built from 15 residues. V was cut by 4 bases and J by 0 bases, with 12 bases left in between. The CDR3 nucleotides read TGTGCCAGCAGTTCCCGGGGGGGCTTGAACACTGAAGCTTTCTTT. This codes for CASSSRGGLNTEAFF.

The V and J genes are TRBV4-1 and TRBJ2-7; a weak D match, TRBD2 (6 bases). The CDR3 is made up of 15 amino acids. Germline V CDR1 and CDR2: MGHRA, YSYEKL. V was clipped by 0 bases and J by 3 bases, with 12 bases between them. CDR3 protein: CASSQEGNGGYEQYF. CDR3 DNA: TGCGCCAGCAGCCAAGAGGGGAACGGGGGCTACGAGCAGTACTTC.

V usage is TRBV4-3 and J usage is TRBJ1-1, with D perhaps matching TRBD1 (5 bases). CDR3 length: 15 amino acids. Germline assignment: CDR1 LGHNA and CDR2 YSLEER. Trimming removed 1 base from V and 0 bases from J, with 9 bases in between. The CDR3 sequence: CASSQVRGMNTEAFF. The CDR3 region has the DNA TGCGCCAGCAGCCAAGTAAGGGGAATGAACACTGAAGCTTTCTTT.

The V call is TRBV7-9, the J call TRBJ2-6; D remains ambiguous. The V gene lost 5 bases and the J gene lost 0 bases, with 2 bases spanning the gap. Per germline, CDR1 SEHNR and CDR2 FQNEAQ (reference sequence). The CDR3 extends over 13 amino acids. The DNA of the CDR3 is TGTGCCAGCAGCCGCTCTGGGGCCAACGTCCTGACTTTC. It is translated as CASSRSGANVLTF. The full variable domain, rest sourced from reference TRBV7-9 and TRBJ2-6, is DTGVSQNPRHKITKRGQNVTFRCDPISEHNRLYWYRQTLGQGPEFLTYFQNEAQLEKSRLLSDRFSAERPKGSFSTLEIQRTEQGDSAMYLCASSRSGANVLTFGAGSRLTVL.

The J gene is TRBJ2-7, the V gene TRBV9; D possibly matches TRBD1 or TRBD2 (6 bases each). Germline V gene lookup returns CDR1 SGDLS and CDR2 YYNGEE. There are 14 residues in the CDR3. V was shortened by 0 bases and J by 2 bases, with 9 bases between the two germline ends. CDR3 protein: CASSVEGGPYEQYF. Written as DNA, the CDR3 is TGTGCCAGCAGCGTAGAGGGGGGACCCTACGAGCAGTACTTC.